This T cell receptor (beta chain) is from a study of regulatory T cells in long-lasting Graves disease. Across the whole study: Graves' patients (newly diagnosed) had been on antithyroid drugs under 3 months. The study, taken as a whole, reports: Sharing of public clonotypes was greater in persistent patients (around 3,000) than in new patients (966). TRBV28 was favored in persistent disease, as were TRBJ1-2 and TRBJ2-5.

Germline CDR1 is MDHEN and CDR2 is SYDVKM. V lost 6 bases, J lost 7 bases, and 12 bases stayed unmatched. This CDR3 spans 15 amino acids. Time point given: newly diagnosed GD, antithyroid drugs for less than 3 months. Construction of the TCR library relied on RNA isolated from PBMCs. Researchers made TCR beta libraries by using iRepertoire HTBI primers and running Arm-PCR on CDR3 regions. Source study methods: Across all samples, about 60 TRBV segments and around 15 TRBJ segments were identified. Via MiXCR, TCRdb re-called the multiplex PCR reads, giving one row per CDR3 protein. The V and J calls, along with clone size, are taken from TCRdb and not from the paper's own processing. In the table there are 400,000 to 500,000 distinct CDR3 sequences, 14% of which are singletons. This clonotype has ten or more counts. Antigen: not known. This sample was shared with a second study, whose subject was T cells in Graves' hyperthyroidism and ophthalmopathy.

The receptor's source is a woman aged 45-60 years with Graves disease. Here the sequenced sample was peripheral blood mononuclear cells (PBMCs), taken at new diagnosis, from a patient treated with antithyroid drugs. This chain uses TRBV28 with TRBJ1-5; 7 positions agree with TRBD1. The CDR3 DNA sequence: TGTGCCAGCAGCCAAGGACAGGCAAAATGGCAGCCCCAGCATTTT. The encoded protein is CASSQGQAKWQPQHF.